Presented here are 23 T cell receptor beta chains from one specimen sequenced in a study of blood T cell repertoires in COVID-19. The assay was immunoSEQ multiplex PCR, and TCRdb's table has in-frame clones only and misses some. The table has about 200,000 clones, 80% to 95% seen once. The sequencing input was peripheral blood. These receptors came from a man aged 60 to 75 with COVID-19, enrolled during active disease.

This chain uses TRBV9 with TRBJ2-7; D is perhaps TRBD1 (6 bases). Between the trimmed V and J ends, which lost 5 bases and 2 bases, there was a span of 14 bases. This CDR3 has 14 residues. Germline CDR1 is SGDLS and CDR2 is YYNGEE. The CDR3 coding sequence is TGTGCCAGCAGTAGGGGTACAGGGACCTACGAGCAGTACTTC. It yields the protein CASSRGTGTYEQYF.

This clone appeared once. The V call is TRBV7-9, the J call TRBJ1-1, with D uncertain. Deletions cut 5 bases from V and 8 bases from J, with 9 bases between. Germline CDR1 is SEHNR and CDR2 is FQNEAQ (reference sequence). This CDR3 is 11 amino acids long. CDR3 loop: CASSAEFEAFF. Written as DNA, the CDR3 is TGTGCCAGCAGCGCGGAGTTCGAAGCTTTCTTT.

V and J are TRBV9 and TRBJ1-1; D remains unclear. The CDR3 length is 14 residues. With 4 bases removed from V and 6 bases from J, the gap between germline ends came to 16 bases. Germline V gene lookup returns CDR1 SGDLS and CDR2 YYNGEE. The CDR3 DNA reads TGTGCCAGCAGCTCCCGAGGTACTGCGTCTGAAGCTTTCTTT. It translates to CASSSRGTASEAFF. Filled out from reference TRBV9 and TRBJ1-1, the complete variable domain reads DSGVTQTPKHLITATGQRVTLRCSPRSGDLSVYWYQQSLDQGLQFLIQYYNGEERAKGNILERFSAQQFPDLHSELNLSSLELGDSALYFCASSSRGTASEAFFGQGTRLTVV.

This clone was detected only once. The chain employs TRBV6-5 and TRBJ1-2; possibly TRBD1 for D (6 bases). This CDR3 spans 14 amino acids. The germline V gene encodes CDR1 MNHEY and CDR2 SVGAGI. Trimming took 2 bases from V and 4 from J, leaving 11 bases between them. CDR3 protein: CASSYIGQSYGYTF. The DNA for the CDR3 is TGTGCCAGCAGTTACATAGGACAGAGCTATGGCTACACCTTC.

The chain couples TRBV9 to TRBJ1-1; the D gene is possibly TRBD1 (6 bases). The V end was cut by 4 bases, the J end by 3 bases, with 16 bases between. The CDR3 spans 15 residues. CDR1 is SGDLS and CDR2 is YYNGEE in the germline V gene. The CDR3, as DNA: TGTGCCAGCAGCCCTCGCCAAGGGGGGGACACTGAAGCTTTCTTT. Translation: CASSPRQGGDTEAFF.

The J gene is TRBJ1-1, the V gene TRBV18; D remains unclear. V lost 3 bases to trimming and J lost 4 bases, with 9 bases between them. Germline V gene sequence: CDR1 KGHSH, CDR2 LQKENI. The length of the CDR3 is 13 residues. This chain's CDR3 is CASSPAVRTEAFF. DNA for the CDR3: TGTGCCAGCTCACCGGCTGTCCGCACTGAAGCTTTCTTT.

The DNA of the CDR3 is TGTGCCAGCAGTCGCGACAGAGCTGCAGATACGCAGTATTTT. Translated, it gives CASSRDRAADTQYF. The rearrangement uses TRBV7-2 and TRBJ2-3, with D possibly TRBD1 on 5 matching bases. V lost 6 bases to trimming and J lost 4 bases, with 14 bases between them. The CDR3 extends over 14 amino acids. Germline CDR1 is SGHTA and CDR2 is FQGNSA.

This clone was detected only a few times. The V call is TRBV21-1, the J call TRBJ1-1; the D call TRBD1 from the table was never checked on the DNA. TRBV21-1 constitutes a pseudogene. This CDR3 comprises 12 residues. The CDR3 reads CASSQGNTEAFF. CDR3 sequence (DNA): TGTGCCAGCAGCCAGGGCAACACTGAAGCTTTCTTT.

V is TRBV3-1 (or the pseudogene TRBV3-2) and J is TRBJ2-3, with unresolved D. Trimming shortened V by 4 bases and J by 0 bases, and 11 bases separated the two germline ends. Per germline, CDR1 LGHDT and CDR2 YNNKEL (reference sequence). The CDR3 is 15 amino acids. The chain's CDR3 is CASSPLTGSTDTQYF. The DNA for the CDR3 is TGTGCCAGCAGCCCTTTGACTGGAAGCACAGATACGCAGTATTTT.

This clone has just one count. This chain joins TRBV18 and TRBJ1-2, with a weak D call TRBD1 (5 bases). The CDR3 length is 14 residues. Germline V gene data show CDR1 as KGHSH and CDR2 as LQKENI. Trimming left V 3 bases short and J 6 bases short, with 14 bases between. The CDR3 bases are TGTGCCAGCTCACCGAACGGAGGGGTGCATGGCTACACCTTC. It is translated as CASSPNGGVHGYTF.

The chain couples TRBV7-9 to TRBJ2-2, with D possibly being TRBD1 (6 bases). V was trimmed by 5 bases and J by 3 bases, leaving 13 bases between them. The CDR3 sequence is 15 residues long. Germline-derived CDR1 and CDR2 are SEHNR and FQNEAQ (reference sequence). The CDR3 spells CASSTTTGYTGELFF. As DNA, the CDR3 is TGTGCCAGCAGCACCACGACAGGATACACCGGGGAGCTGTTTTTT.

This clone appeared once. The V call is TRBV5-1, the J call TRBJ2-3, with 13 bases aligning to TRBD2. V lost 3 bases and J lost 4; bases outside the gene matches: 8. Germline CDR1 reads SGHRS; CDR2 reads YFSETQ. This CDR3 has 17 residues. The CDR3 loop reads CASSYGLAGVGADTQYF. CDR3 bases: TGCGCCAGCAGCTACGGACTAGCGGGAGTCGGGGCAGATACGCAGTATTTT.

This chain uses TRBV11-1 with TRBJ2-7, with TRBD1 identical over 9 bases. Trimming at V came to 4 bases and at J to 3 bases, leaving 4 bases not matched to a gene. Germline CDR1 and CDR2: SGHAT and FQDESV (reference sequence). This CDR3 is built from 14 residues. CDR3 in amino acids: CASSSGQGYYEQYF. CDR3 nucleotides: TGTGCCAGCAGCTCTGGACAGGGGTACTACGAGCAGTACTTC. The whole variable domain, filled in from reference TRBV11-1 and TRBJ2-7, reads EAEVAQSPRYKITEKSQAVAFWCDPISGHATLYWYRQILGQGPELLVQFQDESVVDDSQLPKDRFSAERLKGVDSTLKIQPAELGDSAMYLCASSSGQGYYEQYFGPGTRLTVT.

The gene calls are TRBV7-9 and TRBJ2-7; perhaps TRBD1 as D (5 bases). The V end was cut by 5 bases, the J end by 5 bases, with 13 bases between. The germline gives CDR1 SEHNR, CDR2 FQNEAQ (reference sequence). The CDR3 loop spans 13 amino acids. The CDR3 loop is CASSHLLGDEQYF. The CDR3 DNA sequence: TGTGCCAGCAGCCACCTATTAGGGGACGAGCAGTACTTC.

The rearrangement uses TRBV11-2 and TRBJ1-1; the match to TRBD1 covers 8 bases. CDR3 size: 13 residues. After removal of 5 bases from V and 4 bases from J, the junction contained 3 bases not matched to a gene. CDR1 SGHAT and CDR2 FQNNGV come from the germline V gene. CDR3 nucleotides: TGTGCCAGCAGCCAGGACAGGGTCACTGAAGCTTTCTTT. Amino acids: CASSQDRVTEAFF. Drawing the rest from reference TRBV11-2 and TRBJ1-1, the complete variable domain is EAGVAQSPRYKIIEKRQSVAFWCNPISGHATLYWYQQILGQGPKLLIQFQNNGVVDDSQLPKDRFSAERLKGVDSTLKIQPAKLEDSAVYLCASSQDRVTEAFFGQGTRLTVV.

CDR3 in amino acids: CASSQMGLAENEQYF. In DNA, the CDR3 is TGTGCCAGCAGCCAAATGGGACTAGCGGAAAACGAGCAGTACTTC. This sequence joins TRBV14 and TRBJ2-7, with 11 bases matching TRBD2. V lost 2 bases, J lost 5 bases, and 5 bases stayed unmatched. Per the germline V gene, CDR1 is SGHDN and CDR2 is FVKESK. The CDR3 is 15 amino acids.

This clone has only one observation. The chain links TRBV18 to TRBJ2-2, with D possibly TRBD2 on 6 matching bases. V lost 2 bases and J 7 bases, leaving 11 bases between the germline ends. The CDR3 runs 14 residues. The germline gives CDR1 KGHSH, CDR2 LQKENI. The CDR3 is CASSPSWGDGELFF. CDR3 sequence (DNA): TGTGCCAGCTCACCATCGTGGGGGGACGGGGAGCTGTTTTTT.

This chain uses TRBV25-1 with TRBJ2-7, with 7 bases lining up with TRBD2. The V and J ends lost 1 base and 9 bases, in that order; junction bases with no gene match: 3. The CDR3 runs 12 residues. Germline lookup yields CDR1 MGHDK and CDR2 SYGVNS. For the CDR3, the DNA is TGTGCCAGCAGTGAATTGGCGGGAGTGCAGTACTTC. It codes for CASSELAGVQYF.

This chain uses TRBV5-5 with TRBJ2-7; 8 bases line up with TRBD1. The germline CDR1 and CDR2 sequences are SGHKS and YYEKEE (reference sequence). V shed 0 bases and J 4 bases; nucleotides not matched to a gene: 9. CDR3 length: 16 amino acids. The CDR3 sequence is CASSLASGRGLYEQYF. CDR3 sequence (DNA): TGTGCCAGCAGCTTGGCTTCCGGCAGGGGGCTGTACGAGCAGTACTTC.

The chain is built from TRBV5-4 and TRBJ2-7; 8 bases match TRBD2. The CDR3 covers 16 residues. Germline loops: CDR1 SGHNT, CDR2 YYREEE (reference sequence). Unmatched junction bases numbered 14, after V lost 7 bases and J lost 2 bases. This chain's CDR3 is CASREGGRGVTYEQYF. The CDR3 DNA sequence: TGTGCCAGCCGGGAGGGGGGCAGGGGCGTAACCTACGAGCAGTACTTC. Full variable domain (missing parts from reference TRBV5-4 and TRBJ2-7): ETGVTQSPTHLIKTRGQQVTLRCSSQSGHNTVSWYQQALGQGPQFIFQYYREEENGRGNFPPRFSGLQFPNYSSELNVNALELDDSALYLCASREGGRGVTYEQYFGPGTRLTVT.

V and J are TRBV27 and TRBJ2-1; 11 bases are a match to TRBD2. The CDR3 runs to 17 residues. Germline V lookup: CDR1 MNHEY, CDR2 SMNVEV (reference sequence). J was trimmed by 7 bases and V by 3 bases; bases with no gene match: 11. The DNA for the CDR3 is TGTGCCAGCAGTTTGCTAGCGGGGGGCAAGAGGGGTAATGAGCAGTTCTTC. Its protein product is CASSLLAGGKRGNEQFF.

This clone was observed a handful of times. The V call is TRBV27, the J call TRBJ2-7; TRBD1 matches 9 bases. The CDR3 runs 21 residues. Germline V lookup: CDR1 MNHEY, CDR2 SMNVEV (reference sequence). The J segment lost 9 bases and the V segment lost 6 bases, leaving 33 bases of the junction unmatched. The chain's CDR3 is CASSLGGQGFVCRRPKSAQYF. DNA for the CDR3: TGTGCCAGCAGCCTAGGTGGACAGGGGTTCGTGTGTAGGCGCCCAAAAAGCGCGCAGTACTTC.

This clone was recorded only once. The chain combines TRBV3-1 (or the pseudogene TRBV3-2) with TRBJ1-1, with 8 bases lining up with TRBD1. With 0 bases clipped from V and 5 bases from J, the junction kept 8 bases outside the gene matches. CDR1 LGHDT and CDR2 YNNKEL come from the germline V gene (reference sequence). This CDR3 comprises 16 residues. The chain's CDR3 is CASSQDQRTGWTEAFF. The CDR3, as DNA: TGTGCCAGCAGCCAAGATCAAAGGACAGGGTGGACTGAAGCTTTCTTT.